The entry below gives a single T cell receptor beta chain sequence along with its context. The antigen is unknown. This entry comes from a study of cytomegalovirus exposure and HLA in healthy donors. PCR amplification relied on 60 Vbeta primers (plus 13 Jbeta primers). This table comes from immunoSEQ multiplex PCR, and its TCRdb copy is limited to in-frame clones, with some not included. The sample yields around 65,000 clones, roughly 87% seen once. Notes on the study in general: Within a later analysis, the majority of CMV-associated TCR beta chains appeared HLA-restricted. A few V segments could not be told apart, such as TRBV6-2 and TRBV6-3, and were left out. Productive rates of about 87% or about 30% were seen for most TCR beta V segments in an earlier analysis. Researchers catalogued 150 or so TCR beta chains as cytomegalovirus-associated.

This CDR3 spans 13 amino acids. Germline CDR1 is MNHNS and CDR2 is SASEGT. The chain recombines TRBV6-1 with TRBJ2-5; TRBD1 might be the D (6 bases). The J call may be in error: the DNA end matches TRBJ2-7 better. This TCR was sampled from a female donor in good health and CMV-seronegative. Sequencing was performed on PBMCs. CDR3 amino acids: CASSETGTYEQYF. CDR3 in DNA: TGTGCCAGCAGTGAAACAGGGACCTACGAGCAGTACTTC.